Listed below are T cell receptor beta chains from one sample, sequenced in a study of blood T cell repertoires in COVID-19. Generated by immunoSEQ multiplex PCR, the TCRdb table keeps only in-frame clones and is missing some. The repertoire holds roughly 290,000 clones, with approximately 83% as singletons. Sequenced input: PBMCs or T cells enriched from blood (not recorded which). The source of these receptors is a woman aged 25 to 39 who had recovered from COVID-19. Both conserved end residues are part of each CDR3. Each record gives: D gene, J gene, V gene, clone size, CDR3 protein, CDR3 DNA. The D gene is left open where the match is weak. Clone size is stated in some rows and not others, as once, few, many or a class when expanded.

D gene: TRBD1
J gene: TRBJ1-5
V gene: TRBV10-3
clone size: few
CDR3 protein: CAIGPGQGTSNQPQHF
CDR3 DNA: TGTGCCATCGGACCGGGACAGGGGACTAGCAATCAGCCCCAGCATTTT

D gene: NA
J gene: TRBJ1-1
V gene: TRBV18
clone size: NA
CDR3 protein: CASLMNRDTEAFF
CDR3 DNA: TGTGCCAGCTTAATGAATCGGGACACTGAAGCTTTCTTT

D gene: TRBD2
J gene: TRBJ2-1
V gene: TRBV15
clone size: NA
CDR3 protein: CATSRRLAGNYNEQFF
CDR3 DNA: TGTGCCACCAGCAGGAGACTAGCGGGAAACTACAATGAGCAGTTCTTC

D gene: NA
J gene: TRBJ2-3
V gene: TRBV25-1
clone size: NA
CDR3 protein: CASSQAEYTDTQYF
CDR3 DNA: TGTGCCAGCAGTCAAGCGGAGTACACAGATACGCAGTATTTT

D gene: NA
J gene: TRBJ1-1
V gene: TRBV5-4
clone size: NA
CDR3 protein: CASLSWGGGTEAFF
CDR3 DNA: TGTGCCAGCCTCTCCTGGGGAGGGGGCACTGAAGCTTTCTTT

D gene: NA
J gene: TRBJ2-2
V gene: TRBV5-6
clone size: NA
CDR3 protein: CASSLEDSGELFF
CDR3 DNA: TGTGCCAGCAGCTTGGAAGACTCCGGGGAGCTGTTTTTT

D gene: TRBD1
J gene: TRBJ1-1
V gene: TRBV7-2
clone size: NA
CDR3 protein: CASRRDRGDTEAFF
CDR3 DNA: TGTGCCAGCAGACGGGACAGGGGGGACACTGAAGCTTTCTTT

D gene: TRBD1
J gene: TRBJ1-1
V gene: TRBV9
clone size: NA
CDR3 protein: CASSPYGTDEAFF
CDR3 DNA: TGTGCCAGCAGCCCATACGGGACAGATGAAGCTTTCTTT

D gene: TRBD2
J gene: TRBJ2-1
V gene: TRBV11-3
clone size: NA
CDR3 protein: CASSLESGGGQGHEQFF
CDR3 DNA: TGTGCCAGCAGCTTAGAGTCAGGCGGGGGGCAGGGCCATGAGCAGTTCTTC

D gene: NA
J gene: TRBJ2-1
V gene: TRBV5-4
clone size: few
CDR3 protein: CASSPQEYSYNEQFF
CDR3 DNA: TGTGCCAGCAGCCCTCAGGAATACTCCTACAATGAGCAGTTCTTC

D gene: NA
J gene: TRBJ1-6
V gene: TRBV25-1
clone size: NA
CDR3 protein: CASSELEAGVYNSPLHF
CDR3 DNA: TGTGCCAGCAGTGAACTGGAGGCAGGAGTCTATAATTCACCCCTCCACTTT

D gene: NA
J gene: TRBJ2-7
V gene: TRBV19
clone size: NA
CDR3 protein: CASSIGQISYEQYF
CDR3 DNA: TGTGCCAGTAGTATCGGACAAATCTCCTACGAGCAGTACTTC

D gene: TRBD1
J gene: TRBJ2-2
V gene: TRBV7-9
clone size: NA
CDR3 protein: CASSSGDRGYTGELFF
CDR3 DNA: TGTGCCAGCAGCTCAGGGGACAGGGGCTACACCGGGGAGCTGTTTTTT

D gene: NA
J gene: TRBJ2-3
V gene: TRBV7-2
clone size: NA
CDR3 protein: CASSLGGRSTDTQYF
CDR3 DNA: TGTGCCAGCAGCTTAGGAGGCAGAAGCACAGATACGCAGTATTTT

D gene: NA
J gene: TRBJ2-2
V gene: TRBV9
clone size: NA
CDR3 protein: CASSVGGYTGELFF
CDR3 DNA: TGTGCCAGCAGCGTAGGCGGGTACACCGGGGAGCTGTTTTTT

D gene: NA
J gene: TRBJ2-7
V gene: TRBV6-6
clone size: NA
CDR3 protein: CASTAVFFYEQYF
CDR3 DNA: TGTGCCAGCACCGCAGTGTTCTTCTACGAGCAGTACTTC

D gene: NA
J gene: TRBJ2-1
V gene: TRBV5-1
clone size: NA
CDR3 protein: CASSLGTDNEQFF
CDR3 DNA: TGCGCCAGCAGCTTGGGAACTGATAATGAGCAGTTCTTC

D gene: TRBD1
J gene: TRBJ1-2
V gene: TRBV2
clone size: NA
CDR3 protein: CASSVSGTGERKGYTF
CDR3 DNA: TGTGCCAGCAGTGTAAGCGGGACAGGGGAACGGAAAGGCTACACCTTC

D gene: TRBD1
J gene: TRBJ1-2
V gene: TRBV5-4
clone size: NA
CDR3 protein: CASSLGGDSLLRGYTF
CDR3 DNA: TGTGCCAGCAGCCTCGGCGGGGACAGCCTCTTACGTGGCTACACCTTC

D gene: TRBD2
J gene: TRBJ2-1
V gene: TRBV7-9
clone size: NA
CDR3 protein: CASSSGGAYNEQFF
CDR3 DNA: TGTGCCAGCAGCTCCGGGGGGGCCTACAATGAGCAGTTCTTC

D gene: TRBD1
J gene: TRBJ2-5
V gene: TRBV7-2
clone size: once
CDR3 protein: CASSRVPTGWRQETQYF
CDR3 DNA: TGTGCCAGCAGCCGGGTCCCGACAGGGTGGAGGCAAGAGACCCAGTACTTC

D gene: TRBD1
J gene: TRBJ1-1
V gene: TRBV30
clone size: NA
CDR3 protein: CAWSVATGGYEAFF
CDR3 DNA: TGTGCCTGGAGTGTAGCGACAGGGGGTTATGAAGCTTTCTTT

D gene: TRBD1
J gene: TRBJ2-3
V gene: TRBV28
clone size: NA
CDR3 protein: CASSPGQAATDTQYF
CDR3 DNA: TGTGCCAGCAGTCCGGGACAGGCCGCCACAGATACGCAGTATTTT

D gene: NA
J gene: TRBJ1-1
V gene: TRBV6-5
clone size: NA
CDR3 protein: CASSTTPVDTEAFF
CDR3 DNA: TGTGCCAGCAGCACCACACCTGTGGACACTGAAGCTTTCTTT

D gene: NA
J gene: TRBJ1-1
V gene: TRBV5-1
clone size: NA
CDR3 protein: CASSPRGANTEAFF
CDR3 DNA: TGCGCCAGCAGCCCCCGGGGAGCTAACACTGAAGCTTTCTTT

D gene: NA
J gene: TRBJ2-1
V gene: TRBV25-1
clone size: few
CDR3 protein: CASSERPATAHPNNEQFF
CDR3 DNA: TGTGCCAGCAGTGAACGCCCAGCGACAGCCCACCCAAACAATGAGCAGTTCTTC

D gene: NA
J gene: TRBJ1-1
V gene: TRBV19
clone size: once
CDR3 protein: CASRMAEGWAFF
CDR3 DNA: TGTGCCAGTAGAATGGCTGAGGGTTGGGCTTTCTTT

D gene: TRBD2
J gene: TRBJ2-3
V gene: TRBV6-4
clone size: NA
CDR3 protein: CASSVSGGATDTQYF
CDR3 DNA: TGTGCCAGCAGTGTGAGCGGGGGGGCCACAGATACGCAGTATTTT

D gene: NA
J gene: TRBJ2-2
V gene: TRBV10-3
clone size: NA
CDR3 protein: CAISDGHLTGELFF
CDR3 DNA: TGTGCCATCAGTGATGGGCACTTGACCGGGGAGCTGTTTTTT

D gene: NA
J gene: TRBJ1-2
V gene: TRBV10-3
clone size: NA
CDR3 protein: CAISESRQETNYGYTF
CDR3 DNA: TGTGCCATCAGTGAGTCTAGACAGGAGACTAACTATGGCTACACCTTC

D gene: TRBD2
J gene: TRBJ2-1
V gene: TRBV6-4
clone size: few
CDR3 protein: CASSASGVNEQFF
CDR3 DNA: TGTGCCAGCAGTGCTAGCGGGGTGAATGAGCAGTTCTTC

D gene: TRBD1
J gene: TRBJ1-4
V gene: TRBV6-5
clone size: NA
CDR3 protein: CASSYSWTGFNEKLFF
CDR3 DNA: TGTGCCAGCAGTTACTCGTGGACAGGATTCAACGAAAAACTGTTTTTT

D gene: TRBD1
J gene: TRBJ1-2
V gene: TRBV7-2
clone size: NA
CDR3 protein: CASSLDQGAGGYTF
CDR3 DNA: TGTGCCAGCAGCTTAGATCAGGGGGCAGGGGGCTACACCTTC

D gene: NA
J gene: TRBJ1-2
V gene: TRBV9
clone size: NA
CDR3 protein: CASSGFPSTGDLHYGYTF
CDR3 DNA: TGTGCCAGCAGCGGTTTTCCCTCGACAGGAGACCTTCACTATGGCTACACCTTC

D gene: NA
J gene: TRBJ1-5
V gene: TRBV5-4
clone size: NA
CDR3 protein: CASSLPGWTHQPQHF
CDR3 DNA: TGTGCCAGCAGCCTCCCTGGATGGACTCACCAGCCCCAGCATTTT

D gene: NA
J gene: TRBJ1-4
V gene: TRBV18
clone size: NA
CDR3 protein: CASSPEPKPLRGMSEKLFF
CDR3 DNA: TGTGCCAGCTCACCAGAGCCCAAACCCCTGCGGGGTATGAGTGAAAAACTGTTTTTT

D gene: NA
J gene: TRBJ1-6
V gene: TRBV12-3/TRBV12-4
clone size: NA
CDR3 protein: CASSRVGSPLHF
CDR3 DNA: TGTGCCAGCAGTCGGGTCGGTTCACCCCTCCACTTT

D gene: TRBD2
J gene: TRBJ2-7
V gene: TRBV29-1
clone size: NA
CDR3 protein: CSVRTSGTSYEQYF
CDR3 DNA: TGCAGCGTCCGGACTAGCGGTACATCCTACGAGCAGTACTTC

D gene: NA
J gene: TRBJ1-2
V gene: TRBV7-9
clone size: NA
CDR3 protein: CASSSYSRNYGYTF
CDR3 DNA: TGTGCCAGCAGCTCGTACAGCCGCAACTATGGCTACACCTTC

D gene: NA
J gene: TRBJ1-2
V gene: TRBV18
clone size: NA
CDR3 protein: CASSLDGTWERYGYTF
CDR3 DNA: TGTGCCAGCTCACTGGATGGAACTTGGGAGCGATATGGCTACACCTTC

D gene: NA
J gene: TRBJ2-7
V gene: TRBV28
clone size: few
CDR3 protein: CASSFEEISYEQYF
CDR3 DNA: TGTGCCAGCAGTTTCGAGGAGATCTCCTACGAGCAGTACTTC

D gene: TRBD1
J gene: TRBJ2-7
V gene: TRBV30
clone size: NA
CDR3 protein: CACSRDSSYEQYF
CDR3 DNA: TGTGCCTGTTCCCGGGACAGCTCCTACGAGCAGTACTTC

D gene: NA
J gene: TRBJ1-5
V gene: TRBV7-8
clone size: NA
CDR3 protein: CASSFGSNYGEAQHF
CDR3 DNA: TGTGCCAGCAGCTTTGGGTCGAACTACGGGGAAGCCCAGCATTTT

D gene: TRBD2
J gene: TRBJ2-1
V gene: TRBV2
clone size: NA
CDR3 protein: CASTEIPLTSGSNEQFF
CDR3 DNA: TGTGCCAGCACCGAAATCCCCTTGACTAGCGGGAGTAATGAGCAGTTCTTC

D gene: TRBD1
J gene: TRBJ1-6
V gene: TRBV27
clone size: NA
CDR3 protein: CASRRGGGQVNNSPLHF
CDR3 DNA: TGTGCCAGCAGACGTGGGGGGGGACAGGTAAATAATTCACCCCTCCACTTT

D gene: TRBD1
J gene: TRBJ1-2
V gene: TRBV10-2
clone size: NA
CDR3 protein: CASSETGVVYGYTF
CDR3 DNA: TGCGCCAGCAGTGAGACAGGGGTGGTCTATGGCTACACCTTC